These 25 T cell receptor beta chains share one sample of origin, sequenced in a study of spatial heterogeneity in lung cancer. Whole-study results and caveats: Counts of expanded intratumoral alpha and beta TCRs tracked tumor mutation counts.

The time point here: sample taken at primary tumor resection. TCRdb reprocessed the 5' RACE reads with MiXCR, giving one entry per CDR3 protein. Of fewer than 30,000 distinct CDR3 sequences in the sample, 7.1% were seen once. No cognate antigen is known for these TCRs. Here the sequenced sample was lung tumor tissue, taken at surgery. The receptors stem from a male donor with early-stage non-small cell lung cancer.

This clonotype has a count of ten or more. The V gene is TRBV6-1, the J gene TRBJ1-2; D gene uncertain. The CDR3 sequence is 15 residues long. From germline, CDR1 is MNHNS and CDR2 SASEGT. Trimming stripped 1 base from V and 2 bases from J, with 11 bases between. In DNA form, the CDR3 reads TGTGCCAGCAGTGAAGGTGGAGTCCGCAACTATGGCTACACCTTC. It encodes CASSEGGVRNYGYTF.

This clonotype was detected many times. The genes are TRBV24-1 and TRBJ2-2; D unresolved. The CDR3 extends over 12 amino acids. V lost 5 bases to trimming and J lost 4 bases, with 4 bases between them. CDR1 and CDR2 (germline): KGHDR, SFDVKD. The CDR3 protein is CATSGRTGELFF. In DNA, the CDR3 is TGTGCCACCAGTGGGCGCACCGGGGAGCTGTTTTTT.

Remarks on this clonotype: It may be a read error: a sequence one base away is much more abundant. This chain joins TRBV7-9 and TRBJ1-2; D call uncertain. The CDR3 runs 13 residues. Germline CDR1 is SEHNR and CDR2 is FQNEAQ (reference sequence). CDR3 nucleotide sequence: TGTGCCAGCAGCTTAGAAAGGAGCTATAGCTACACCTTC. Translation gives CASSLERSYSYTF.

This clonotype appeared many times. This chain connects TRBV28 to TRBJ2-3; a weak D match, TRBD2 (6 bases). Trimming removed 6 bases at V and 4 bases at J, with 14 bases between. CDR3 size: 14 residues. CDR1 and CDR2 (germline): MDHEN, SYDVKM. CDR3 loop: CASSPSGGADTQYF. CDR3 nucleotide sequence: TGTGCCAGCAGCCCAAGCGGAGGGGCAGATACGCAGTATTTT.

Judged by abundance, this clonotype is large. Written as DNA, the CDR3 is TGTGCCAGCAGCTTCGTCCTGAACACTGAAGCTTTCTTT. Translating it yields CASSFVLNTEAFF. This chain uses TRBV7-8 with TRBJ1-1, with D unclear. The V gene's germline CDR1 is SGHVS and CDR2 FQNEAQ. Between the trimmed V and J ends, which lost 3 bases and 0 bases, there was a span of 5 bases. The CDR3 spans 13 residues.

The chain recombines TRBV3-1 with TRBJ1-1, with D possibly TRBD1 on 5 matching bases. CDR1 LGHDT and CDR2 YNNKEL come from the germline V gene (reference sequence). Trimming removed 3 bases at V and 4 bases at J, with 12 bases between. The CDR3 consists of 14 residues. CDR3 sequence reads: CASSQMTELTEAFF. The CDR3 coding sequence is TGTGCCAGCAGCCAGATGACAGAGCTCACTGAAGCTTTCTTT.

This clonotype was observed at least ten times. This chain joins TRBV18 and TRBJ1-1; D unresolved. The CDR3 covers 13 residues. V gave up 3 bases and J gave up 0 bases, with 5 bases separating them. Per germline, CDR1 KGHSH and CDR2 LQKENI. The CDR3 loop is CASSPAMNTEAFF. CDR3 in DNA: TGTGCCAGCTCACCGGCCATGAACACTGAAGCTTTCTTT.

This clonotype was detected many times. V usage is TRBV5-1 and J usage is TRBJ2-5, with no clear D. Germline V gene data show CDR1 as SGHRS and CDR2 as YFSETQ. Trimming stripped 1 base from V and 1 base from J, with 8 bases between. This CDR3 region has 14 residues. The CDR3 loop is CASSLITVQETQYF. As DNA, the CDR3 is TGCGCCAGCAGCTTGATTACAGTCCAAGAGACCCAGTACTTC. Using reference TRBV5-1 and TRBJ2-5 for the parts outside the CDR3, the full variable domain is KAGVTQTPRYLIKTRGQQVTLSCSPISGHRSVSWYQQTPGQGLQFLFEYFSETQRNKGNFPGRFSGRQFSNSRSEMNVSTLELGDSALYLCASSLITVQETQYFGPGTRLLVL.

This clonotype was counted many times. The rearrangement joins TRBV20-1 to TRBJ2-7; tentatively, D is TRBD1 or TRBD2 (6 bases each). The germline V gene has CDR1 DFQATT and CDR2 SNEGSKA (reference sequence). The V end lost 4 bases, the J end lost 5 bases, and 9 bases lay between the germline ends. This CDR3 spans 11 amino acids. The CDR3 spells CSATGAHEQYF. The CDR3 DNA reads as TGCAGTGCTACGGGGGCCCACGAGCAGTACTTC.

The chain joins TRBV7-2 to TRBJ2-7, with D unresolved. V lost 3 bases and J lost 5, with 11 bases in between. The CDR3 is 13 amino acids. CDR1 and CDR2 from the germline V gene are SGHTA and FQGNSA. The CDR3 bases are TGTGCCAGCAGCTTGGACGGGTTCCACGAGCAGTACTTC. Encoded protein: CASSLDGFHEQYF.

This clonotype was picked up many times. V gene TRBV2 combines with J gene TRBJ1-5; D is unresolved. CDR1 SNHLY and CDR2 FYNNEI come from the germline V gene. V lost 6 bases, J lost 2 bases, and 20 bases lay in between. This CDR3 has 17 residues. Here the CDR3 DNA reads TGTGCCAGCAGAGAAACCATGGCCGGGATGGGCAATCAGCCCCAGCATTTT. Translated, it gives CASRETMAGMGNQPQHF.

The sample holds a few counts of this clonotype. The chain combines TRBV3-1 with TRBJ2-3, with 10 positions matching TRBD2. CDR3 length equals 15 residues. The junction had 4 bases not matched to a gene; V was cut back by 4 bases and J by 3 bases. Per the germline V gene, CDR1 is LGHDT and CDR2 is YNNKEL (reference sequence). The CDR3 is CASSRSGGATDTQYF. The CDR3 nucleotides are TGTGCCAGCAGCCGCAGCGGGGGGGCGACAGATACGCAGTATTTT.

This clonotype has a count of ten or more. V is TRBV28 and J is TRBJ2-3; TRBD2 is a possible D gene (7 bases). Trimming shortened V by 8 bases and J by 0 bases, and 12 bases separated the two germline ends. The germline gives CDR1 MDHEN, CDR2 SYDVKM. The CDR3 consists of 14 residues. The CDR3 DNA sequence: TGTGCCAGCCGGGCGGGGGCCAGCACAGATACGCAGTATTTT. Amino acid sequence: CASRAGASTDTQYF.

This clonotype was detected ten times or more. This chain connects TRBV28 to TRBJ2-1; 11 nucleotides match TRBD2. Germline V CDR1 and CDR2: MDHEN, SYDVKM. The CDR3 runs to 15 residues. Trimming took 7 bases from V and 6 from J; bases not matched to a gene: 8. The CDR3 reads CASKSSGGAGNEQFF. For the CDR3, the DNA is TGTGCCAGCAAAAGTAGCGGGGGGGCCGGCAATGAGCAGTTCTTC.

This clonotype was detected ten times or more. The chain couples TRBV29-1 to TRBJ1-2; D perhaps matches TRBD1 (5 bases). Germline-derived CDR1 and CDR2 are SQVTM and ANQGSEA. Trimming left V 4 bases short and J 8 bases short, with 14 bases between. This CDR3 region has 12 residues. The CDR3 reads CSVVGDTGGYTF. The CDR3 coding sequence is TGCAGCGTTGTAGGGGATACGGGAGGCTACACCTTC.

This clonotype was detected ten times or more. The V gene is TRBV5-6, the J gene TRBJ1-1; a weak D match, TRBD1 (5 bases). The V gene lost 0 bases and the J gene lost 1 base, with 10 bases spanning the gap. Germline-derived CDR1 and CDR2 are SGHDT and YYEEEE. The CDR3 spans 15 residues. The DNA for the CDR3 is TGTGCCAGCAGCTTGGGGCTGGGACCGAACACTGAAGCTTTCTTT. Its translation: CASSLGLGPNTEAFF. The whole variable domain, remainder taken from reference TRBV5-6 and TRBJ1-1, is DAGVTQSPTHLIKTRGQQVTLRCSPKSGHDTVSWYQQALGQGPQFIFQYYEEEERQRGNFPDRFSGHQFPNYSSELNVNALLLGDSALYLCASSLGLGPNTEAFFGQGTRLTVV.

Turning to this clonotype: A read error may be the cause here, since a much bigger clone is one base away. The J gene is TRBJ2-3, the V gene TRBV6-6; D might be TRBD2 (5 bases). The CDR3 covers 17 residues. The V end lost 6 bases, the J end lost 9 bases, and 28 bases lay between the germline ends. CDR1 MNHNY and CDR2 SVGAGI come from the germline V gene (reference sequence). CDR3 bases: TGTGCCAGCAGCCGCGCCGCGGACTCCACCCTCTTGTGGACGCAGTATTTT. Translation: CASSRAADSTLLWTQYF.

A single count supports this clonotype. This chain joins TRBV18 and TRBJ2-7; 8 positions match TRBD2. CDR3 length: 15 amino acids. V shed 3 bases, J shed 2 bases, and the junction held 6 bases outside the gene matches. Germline V lookup: CDR1 KGHSH, CDR2 LQKENI. As DNA, the CDR3 is TGTGCCAGCTCACCTTCGCGGGGGGAAACCTACGAGCAGTACTTC. As protein: CASSPSRGETYEQYF.

The chain is built from TRBV20-1 and TRBJ2-3, with D tentatively TRBD1 or TRBD2 (5 bases each). CDR3 size: 13 residues. Germline V gene data show CDR1 as DFQATT and CDR2 as SNEGSKA (reference sequence). V lost 3 bases to trimming and J lost 1 base, with 8 bases between them. This chain's CDR3 is CSARRDGTDTQYF. Written as DNA, the CDR3 is TGCAGTGCTAGGAGGGACGGCACAGATACGCAGTATTTT.

This rearrangement joins TRBV7-9 to TRBJ2-7; D uncertain. The CDR3 runs 12 residues. V was pared by 5 bases and J by 7 bases, with 12 bases between. CDR1 and CDR2 from the germline V gene are SEHNR and FQNEAQ (reference sequence). Here the CDR3 reads CASSPLSGEQYF. The CDR3 DNA is TGTGCCAGCAGCCCATTATCGGGTGAGCAGTACTTC. Filled out from reference TRBV7-9 and TRBJ2-7, the complete variable domain reads DTGVSQNPRHKITKRGQNVTFRCDPISEHNRLYWYRQTLGQGPEFLTYFQNEAQLEKSRLLSDRFSAERPKGSFSTLEIQRTEQGDSAMYLCASSPLSGEQYFGPGTRLTVT.

This clonotype has a handful of counts. CDR3 sequence reads: CASSLGASGGQETQYF. The CDR3 DNA is TGTGCCAGCAGCTTGGGGGCTAGCGGGGGGCAAGAGACCCAGTACTTC. The rearrangement joins TRBV5-4 to TRBJ2-5, with 11 positions matching TRBD2. Losses at the gene ends were 0 bases for V and 2 bases for J; bases not matched to a gene: 3. The CDR3 extends over 16 amino acids. Germline V gene data show CDR1 as SGHNT and CDR2 as YYREEE (reference sequence).

J is TRBJ2-7 and V is TRBV20-1; weak D call: TRBD1 (6 bases). Germline V gene lookup returns CDR1 DFQATT and CDR2 SNEGSKA (reference sequence). This CDR3 contains 9 residues. In DNA, the CDR3 is TGCAGCCACAGGGCTGAGCAGTACTTC. It translates to CSHRAEQYF.

This clonotype was recorded at least ten times. The chain links TRBV4-2 to TRBJ1-1; TRBD1 agrees at 7 bases. Trimming removed 4 bases from V and 4 bases from J; junction bases left unmatched: 9. The germline CDR1 and CDR2 sequences are LGHNA and YNFKEQ. This CDR3 contains 15 residues. CDR3 loop: CASSLEQGRGTEAFF. The CDR3 region has the DNA TGTGCCAGCAGCCTAGAACAGGGGAGAGGCACTGAAGCTTTCTTT.

This clonotype was counted many times. J is TRBJ1-2 and V is TRBV6-1; D gene ambiguous. The CDR3 has 12 residues. Trimming cost V 6 bases and J 7 bases, with 12 bases left between them. CDR1 MNHNS and CDR2 SASEGT come from the germline V gene. The CDR3 sequence: CASSDRLTGYTF. CDR3 coding DNA: TGTGCCAGCAGCGATAGACTTACTGGCTACACCTTC.

This clonotype was counted many times. The chain is built from TRBV6-2 or TRBV6-3 and TRBJ2-1, with 8 positions matching TRBD2. The CDR3 loop spans 16 amino acids. Losses at the gene ends were 7 bases for V and 2 bases for J; bases not matched to a gene: 10. CDR1 is MNHEY and CDR2 is SVGEGT in the germline V gene. Here the CDR3 reads CASTPPRGGTYNEQFF. CDR3 DNA: TGTGCCAGCACCCCGCCCCGGGGGGGGACCTACAATGAGCAGTTCTTC.